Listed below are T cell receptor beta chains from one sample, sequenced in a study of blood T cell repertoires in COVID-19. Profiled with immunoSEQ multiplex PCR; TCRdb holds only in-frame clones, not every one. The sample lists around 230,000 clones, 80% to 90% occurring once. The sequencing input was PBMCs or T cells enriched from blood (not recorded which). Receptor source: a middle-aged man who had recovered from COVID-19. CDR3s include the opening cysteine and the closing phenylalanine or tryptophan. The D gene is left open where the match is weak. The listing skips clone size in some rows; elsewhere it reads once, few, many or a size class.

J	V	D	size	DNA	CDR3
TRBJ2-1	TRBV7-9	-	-	TGTGCCAGCAGCTTACCCGAGGGAGTGGGTCGGAGTGAGCAGTTCTTC	CASSLPEGVGRSEQFF
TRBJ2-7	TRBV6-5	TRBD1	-	TGTGCCAGCAGGATGACAGGGCGCCGGGAGCAGTACTTC	CASRMTGRREQYF
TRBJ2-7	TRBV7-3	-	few	TGTGCCAGCAGCTCCACTAGCTCCTACGAGCAGTACTTC	CASSSTSSYEQYF
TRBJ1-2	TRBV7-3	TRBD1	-	TGTGCCAGCAGCTCCAGGACAGGGAAAGGCTACACCTTC	CASSSRTGKGYTF
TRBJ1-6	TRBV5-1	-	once	TGCGCCAGCAGCTTGGATCGACACACAAATAATTCACCCCTCCACTTT	CASSLDRHTNNSPLHF
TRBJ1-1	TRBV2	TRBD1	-	TGTGCCAGCAGTGTGAAGGGGGCAATGAACACTGAAGCTTTCTTT	CASSVKGAMNTEAFF
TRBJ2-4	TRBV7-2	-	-	TGTGCCAGCAGCTTAAAAGCGGGTCAGTGGGAGAGAGCCAAAAACATTCAGTACTTC	CASSLKAGQWERAKNIQYF
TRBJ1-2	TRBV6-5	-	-	TGTGCCAGCAGAGGAAGCGGTTCAATCAACTATGGCTACACCTTC	CASRGSGSINYGYTF
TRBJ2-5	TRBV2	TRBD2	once	TGTGCCAGCAGTGTATCAGCGGGGGGCACCGAGACCCAGTACTTC	CASSVSAGGTETQYF
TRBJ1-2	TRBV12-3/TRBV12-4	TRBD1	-	TGTGCCAGTCCGACAGGGCTTAACTATGGCTACACCTTC	CASPTGLNYGYTF
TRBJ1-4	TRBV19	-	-	TGTGCCAGTAGCTTGGGACTGACTAATGAAAAACTGTTTTTT	CASSLGLTNEKLFF
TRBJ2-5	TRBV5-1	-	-	TGCGCCAGCAGCTCGGAGCGAACCCAGTACTTC	CASSSERTQYF
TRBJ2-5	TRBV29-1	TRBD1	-	TGCAGCGTTGGTGGGACAGAGAGATTACAAGAGACCCAGTACTTC	CSVGGTERLQETQYF
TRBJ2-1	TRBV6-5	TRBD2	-	TGTGCCAGCAGGAAGACTAGCGGGGAGTACAATGAGCAGTTCTTC	CASRKTSGEYNEQFF
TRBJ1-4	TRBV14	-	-	TGTGCCAGCAGCCAAGATCGCCCCAGGGGCGGAAATGAAAAACTGTTTTTT	CASSQDRPRGGNEKLFF
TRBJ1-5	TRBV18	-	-	TGTGCCAGCTCAACGGGGTTCAATAGCAATCAGCCCCAGCATTTT	CASSTGFNSNQPQHF
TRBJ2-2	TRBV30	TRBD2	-	TGTGCCTGGAGTGTACGCAGTAGCGGGAGGATTTATACCGGGGAGCTGTTTTTT	CAWSVRSSGRIYTGELFF
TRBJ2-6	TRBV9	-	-	TGTGCCAGCAGCGTACACGTCCAAGCCTCTGGGGCCAACGTCCTGACTTTC	CASSVHVQASGANVLTF
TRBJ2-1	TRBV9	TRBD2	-	TGTGCCAGCAGCGCACTAGCGGGAGGGAAAGACAATGAGCAGTTCTTC	CASSALAGGKDNEQFF
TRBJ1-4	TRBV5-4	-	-	TGTGCCAGCAGCTTGTCAACTCGGGCCGGGATCCCCAAACTGTTTTTT	CASSLSTRAGIPKLFF
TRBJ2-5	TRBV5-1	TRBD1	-	TGCGCCAGCAGCCGACAGGGCCAAGGCGCCCAGTACTTC	CASSRQGQGAQYF
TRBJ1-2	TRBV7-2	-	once	TGTGCCAGCAGCTTAGTTGGGGCGGCCTATGGCTACACCTTC	CASSLVGAAYGYTF
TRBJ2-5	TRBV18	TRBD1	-	TGTGCCAGCTCACCAGGGACAGGGGGAGAGACCCAGTACTTC	CASSPGTGGETQYF
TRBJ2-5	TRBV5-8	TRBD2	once	TGTGCCAGCAGTTTTACTAGCGTGGAGACCCAGTACTTC	CASSFTSVETQYF
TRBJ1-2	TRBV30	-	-	TGTGCCTGGCTGGGACTCTATGGCTACACCTTC	CAWLGLYGYTF
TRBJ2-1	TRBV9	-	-	TGTGCCAGCAGCGTAGAAGGTACAGTTTACAATGAGCAGTTCTTC	CASSVEGTVYNEQFF
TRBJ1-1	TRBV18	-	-	TGTGCCAGCTCACAGCCCGCGGGGAACACTGAAGCTTTCTTT	CASSQPAGNTEAFF
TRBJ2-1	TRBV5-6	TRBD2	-	TGTGCCAGCAGCAGATTATCTAGCGGGAGGGTCAATGAGCAGTTCTTC	CASSRLSSGRVNEQFF
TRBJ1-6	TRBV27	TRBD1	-	TGTGCCAGCAGTCCGAGACAGGGGGCTGGTTCACCCCTCCACTTT	CASSPRQGAGSPLHF
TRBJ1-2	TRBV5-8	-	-	TGTGCCAGCAGCCGCAGCCAGGGCCGCGCCGTTAACTATGGCTACACCTTC	CASSRSQGRAVNYGYTF
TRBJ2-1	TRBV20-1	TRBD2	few	TGCAGTGCTAGTGGGACTAGCGGGTGGCATGAGCAGTTCTTC	CSASGTSGWHEQFF
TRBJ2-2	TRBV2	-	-	TGTGCCAGCAGGACGACAGGAATGAACACCGGGGAGCTGTTTTTT	CASRTTGMNTGELFF
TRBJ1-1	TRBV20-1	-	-	TGCAGTGCTAGTCGGCCGGGGAGCACTGAAGCTTTCTTT	CSASRPGSTEAFF
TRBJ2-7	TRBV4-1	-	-	TGCGCCAGCAGCCAGGAGCGGAGACCCTACGAGCAGTACTTC	CASSQERRPYEQYF
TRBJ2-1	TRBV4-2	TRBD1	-	TGTGCCAGCAGCCAGCAACCGGGACAGTCCTACAATGAGCAGTTCTTC	CASSQQPGQSYNEQFF
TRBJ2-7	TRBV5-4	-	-	TGTGCCAGCAGCTTTGGCAGCTACGAGCAGTACTTC	CASSFGSYEQYF
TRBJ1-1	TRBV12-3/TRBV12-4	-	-	TGTGCCAGCAGCTACCAGACAGAAACTGAAGCTTTCTTT	CASSYQTETEAFF
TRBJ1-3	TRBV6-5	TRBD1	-	TGTGCCAGCAGCTACAGGGACAGCTCTGGAAACACCATATATTTT	CASSYRDSSGNTIYF
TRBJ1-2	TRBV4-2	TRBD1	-	TGTGCCAGCACCGGACAGGCTGCGATAGGCTACACCTTC	CASTGQAAIGYTF
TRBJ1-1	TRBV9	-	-	TGTGCCAGCAGCGTTTCATCATTGAACACTGAAGCTTTCTTT	CASSVSSLNTEAFF
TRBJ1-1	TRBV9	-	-	TGTGCCAGCAGCGTATGGGAGGGGACTGAAGCTTTCTTT	CASSVWEGTEAFF
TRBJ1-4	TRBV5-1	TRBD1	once	TGCGCCAGCAGCTTGGGGGGACAGAAGAACGAAAAACTGTTTTTT	CASSLGGQKNEKLFF
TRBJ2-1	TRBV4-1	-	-	TGCGCCAGCAGCCAATTTCTAGCGAGCTACAATGAGCAGTTCTTC	CASSQFLASYNEQFF
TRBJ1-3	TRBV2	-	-	TGTGCCAGCAGCCGTAGGGGGACTGGAAACACCATATATTTT	CASSRRGTGNTIYF
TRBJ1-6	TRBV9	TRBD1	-	TGTGCCAGCAGCGCGGGGGACAGTAATTCACCCCTCCACTTT	CASSAGDSNSPLHF
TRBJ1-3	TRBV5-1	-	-	TGCGCCAGCAGCTTGGCCCCGACAGACGGAAACACCATATATTTT	CASSLAPTDGNTIYF
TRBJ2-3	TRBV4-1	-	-	TGCGCCAGCAGCCAAGAGGCCGGAGGATGGTCAGATACGCAGTATTTT	CASSQEAGGWSDTQYF
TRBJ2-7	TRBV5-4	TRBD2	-	TGTGCCAGCAGCTTGGCCCTAGCGGAGTCTTACGAGCAGTACTTC	CASSLALAESYEQYF
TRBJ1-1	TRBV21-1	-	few	TGTGCCAGCAGCAAAAAAACGGACAGGTCGAACACTGAAGCTTTCTTT	CASSKKTDRSNTEAFF
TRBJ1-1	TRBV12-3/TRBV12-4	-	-	TGTGCCAGCACCATTAATTTCGGCACTGAAGCTTTCTTT	CASTINFGTEAFF
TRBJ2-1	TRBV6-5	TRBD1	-	TGTGCCAGCAGTTACTCCGGACAGGGGGGGAATGAGCAGTTCTTC	CASSYSGQGGNEQFF
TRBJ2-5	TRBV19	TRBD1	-	TGTGCCAGCCTCTATTCCGTCGGGACAGGGGGCGAAGAGACCCAGTACTTC	CASLYSVGTGGEETQYF
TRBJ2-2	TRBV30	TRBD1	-	TGTGCCTGGAATTTCCCTCCCTGGACAGGGAACACCGGGGAGCTGTTTTTT	CAWNFPPWTGNTGELFF
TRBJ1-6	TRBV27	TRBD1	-	TGTGCCAGCAGTACCATAGGACAGGGGAACAATTCACCCCTCCACTTT	CASSTIGQGNNSPLHF
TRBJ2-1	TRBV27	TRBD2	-	TGTGCCAGCAGTCCTCTAGCGGTCTCCTACAATGAGCAGTTCTTC	CASSPLAVSYNEQFF
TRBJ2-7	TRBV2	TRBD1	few	TGTGCCAGCAGTGAAGCTGAAACAGGGGGCCCCTACGAGCAGTACTTC	CASSEAETGGPYEQYF
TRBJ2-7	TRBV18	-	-	TGTGCCAGCTCTACCGCCACTAACAGGGAAGGCGAGCAGTACTTC	CASSTATNREGEQYF